These 23 T cell receptor beta chains were all obtained from the same sample, sequenced in a study of shared clonotypes between healthy human individuals. TCRdb's table, derived via immunoSEQ multiplex PCR, lists solely in-frame clones and lacks some. This sample has 700,000 to 950,000 clones, with 90% to 98% found just once. Terminally differentiated effector memory CD45RA+ cells were excluded from the naive CD8 cells, which were CD45RO-negative and positively selected for CCR7. The sequenced sample consisted of naive CD8+ T cells sorted from blood. Receptors originate from a man aged 25-45 years in good health.

This clone came up a few times. The chain links TRBV27 to TRBJ2-7; 13 nucleotides align to TRBD2. V lost 4 bases to trimming and J lost 3 bases; unmatched junction nucleotides: 6. The germline CDR1 and CDR2 sequences are MNHEY and SMNVEV (reference sequence). The CDR3 covers 16 residues. CDR3 residues: CASSSVGLAGNYEQYF. The CDR3 DNA sequence: TGTGCCAGCAGTTCCGTGGGACTAGCGGGGAACTACGAGCAGTACTTC.

The chain has TRBV7-8 and TRBJ2-1; D might be TRBD1 (5 bases). Germline CDR1 and CDR2: SGHVS and FQNEAQ. V dropped 6 bases and J dropped 8 bases, with 8 bases sitting between them. The CDR3 totals 11 residues. The CDR3 DNA follows: TGTGCCAGCAGAGACAGTCATGAGCAGTTCTTC. Translated: CASRDSHEQFF.

J is TRBJ2-6 and V is TRBV4-3, with TRBD2 as a possible D gene (5 bases). Germline V CDR1 and CDR2: LGHNA, YSLEER. The CDR3 loop spans 16 amino acids. V was cut by 1 base and J by 1 base, with 8 bases left in between. The CDR3 bases are TGCGCCAGCAGCCAAGGCGGGTTATCTGGGGCCAACGTCCTGACTTTC. Translation: CASSQGGLSGANVLTF.

This chain connects TRBV7-9 to TRBJ1-5, with TRBD1 matching 11 bases. CDR3 length: 16 amino acids. After removal of 3 bases from V and 4 bases from J, the junction contained 5 bases not matched to a gene. Looked up from germline, CDR1 is SEHNR and CDR2 is FQNEAQ (reference sequence). The CDR3 DNA reads as TGTGCCAGCAGCTTCGTCGGGGACAGGGGGAATCAGCCCCAGCATTTT. Encoded protein: CASSFVGDRGNQPQHF.

The rearrangement joins TRBV28 to TRBJ2-5; TRBD1 matches at 9 bases. With 6 bases clipped from V and 10 bases from J, the junction kept 6 bases outside the gene matches. The CDR3 extends over 12 amino acids. CDR1 and CDR2 (germline): MDHEN, SYDVKM. The CDR3 is CASSRDREVQYF. For the CDR3, the DNA is TGTGCCAGCAGCAGGGACAGGGAGGTCCAGTACTTC.

The rearrangement uses TRBV4-1 and TRBJ2-7; the D gene is possibly TRBD2 (7 bases). Germline assignment: CDR1 MGHRA and CDR2 YSYEKL. The CDR3 has 15 amino acids. V lost 2 bases and J 6 bases, leaving 17 bases between the germline ends. This CDR3 is CASSQLGRGYREQYF. CDR3 nucleotide sequence: TGCGCCAGCAGCCAACTGGGGAGGGGGTATCGCGAGCAGTACTTC.

The V call is TRBV4-1, the J call TRBJ1-5; D is uncertain. From germline, CDR1 is MGHRA and CDR2 YSYEKL. With 1 base removed from V and 1 base from J, the gap between germline ends came to 8 bases. The CDR3 runs 15 residues. The CDR3 region is CASSQGWPSNQPQHF. The CDR3 nucleotides read TGCGCCAGCAGCCAAGGATGGCCAAGCAATCAGCCCCAGCATTTT.

This clone occurred a few times. V usage is TRBV10-3 and J usage is TRBJ1-5, with D hard to call. Germline CDR1 and CDR2: ENHRY and SYGVKD. This CDR3 spans 13 amino acids. Deletions cut 10 bases from V and 0 bases from J, with 10 bases between. This CDR3 is CATQVDSNQPQHF. The CDR3 region has the DNA TGTGCCACTCAGGTAGATAGCAATCAGCCCCAGCATTTT.

This clone was seen just once. The V call is TRBV11-2, the J call TRBJ2-5; D could derive from TRBD1 or TRBD2 (5 bases each). Trimming removed 6 bases from V and 4 bases from J, with 21 bases in between. The CDR3 length is 16 residues. The germline V gene has CDR1 SGHAT and CDR2 FQNNGV. The CDR3 spells CASRTMGLGVGETQYF. CDR3 DNA: TGTGCCAGCAGGACTATGGGGTTAGGGGTCGGAGAGACCCAGTACTTC.

V is TRBV27 and J is TRBJ2-1, with 14 bases matching TRBD2. Germline loops: CDR1 MNHEY, CDR2 SMNVEV (reference sequence). This CDR3 comprises 17 residues. With 5 bases clipped from V and 7 bases from J, the junction kept 10 bases outside the gene matches. The CDR3 protein is CASSTRTSGRHRNEQFF. The CDR3 nucleotides are TGTGCCAGCAGTACCCGGACTAGCGGGAGGCATAGGAATGAGCAGTTCTTC.

The rearrangement joins TRBV25-1 to TRBJ1-2; the match to TRBD1 covers 12 bases. Trimming took 3 bases from V and 6 from J; bases not matched to a gene: 2. Germline CDR1 MGHDK, CDR2 SYGVNS. The CDR3 extends over 14 amino acids. The CDR3 here is CASSEGQGANGYTF. For the CDR3, the DNA is TGTGCCAGCAGTGAGGGACAGGGGGCGAATGGCTACACCTTC.

This chain links TRBV6-5 with TRBJ2-7; 8 nucleotides match TRBD1. Germline lookup yields CDR1 MNHEY and CDR2 SVGAGI. With 2 bases clipped from V and 6 bases from J, the junction kept 9 bases outside the gene matches. The CDR3 has 15 amino acids. The CDR3 is CASSYTGQVGFEQYF. In DNA, the CDR3 is TGTGCCAGCAGTTACACGGGACAGGTCGGCTTCGAGCAGTACTTC.

Only one count was recorded for this clone. The V gene is TRBV11-2, the J gene TRBJ2-3; TRBD1 aligns across 8 bases. Germline V CDR1 and CDR2: SGHAT, FQNNGV. The CDR3 totals 16 residues. V trimming: 5 bases; J trimming: 5 bases; junction bases outside the gene matches: 12. The CDR3 DNA reads as TGTGCCAGCAGCGGCCGGACAGGGTCAGGCAAAGATACGCAGTATTTT. It codes for CASSGRTGSGKDTQYF.

The chain uses TRBV4-1 and TRBJ1-5; D is uncertain. Trimming removed 3 bases from V and 6 bases from J, with 15 bases in between. CDR1 is MGHRA and CDR2 is YSYEKL in the germline V gene. The length of the CDR3 is 15 residues. The CDR3 here is CASSQERAEAQPQHF. DNA for the CDR3: TGCGCCAGCAGCCAGGAAAGGGCAGAAGCTCAGCCCCAGCATTTT.

The V call is TRBV2, the J call TRBJ2-5; 7 nucleotides align to TRBD2. CDR1 and CDR2 from the germline V gene are SNHLY and FYNNEI. The V gene end was trimmed by 5 bases and the J gene end by 7 bases; junction bases not matched to a gene: 7. This CDR3 spans 13 amino acids. The CDR3 nucleotides read TGTGCCAGCAGTCCAGGCTCGGGGGGGACCCAGTACTTC. This translates into CASSPGSGGTQYF.

V and J are TRBV27 and TRBJ1-2; the match to TRBD1 covers 7 bases. The V gene's germline CDR1 is MNHEY and CDR2 SMNVEV (reference sequence). V trimming: 7 bases; J trimming: 7 bases; junction bases outside the gene matches: 12. This CDR3 comprises 14 residues. In DNA form, the CDR3 reads TGTGCCAGCAAACCCGGACAGGTTCCCTTTGGCTACACCTTC. Protein sequence: CASKPGQVPFGYTF.

The chain combines TRBV15 with TRBJ2-1; TRBD2 matches at 9 bases. Germline CDR1 is LNHNV and CDR2 is YYDKDF (reference sequence). The V gene end was trimmed by 2 bases and the J gene end by 14 bases; junction bases not matched to a gene: 7. The CDR3 totals 13 residues. The DNA of the CDR3 is TGTGCCACCAGCAGACGAGTAGCGGGAGAGGAGTTCTTC. Protein sequence: CATSRRVAGEEFF.

The chain recombines TRBV29-1 with TRBJ2-1; D gene ambiguous. The CDR3 runs to 12 residues. V lost 3 bases and J lost 1, with 4 bases in between. Germline V gives CDR1 SQVTM, CDR2 ANQGSEA. DNA for the CDR3: TGCAGCGTTGACAGATCCTACAATGAGCAGTTCTTC. Encoded protein: CSVDRSYNEQFF.

The rearrangement joins TRBV29-1 to TRBJ2-1, with 10 bases matching TRBD2. The CDR3 is made up of 14 amino acids. V gave up 5 bases and J gave up 8 bases; unmatched junction bases: 9. CDR1 is SQVTM, CDR2 ANQGSEA, per germline. The CDR3 here is CSVPLAGDRHEQFF. The CDR3 coding sequence is TGCAGCGTTCCCCTAGCGGGAGATCGCCATGAGCAGTTCTTC.

The CDR3 region has the DNA TGCGCCAGCAGCGGGACTAGCGGGAGGGCCCCGGCCTACGAGCAGTACTTC. Residues: CASSGTSGRAPAYEQYF. The V call is TRBV10-1, the J call TRBJ2-7; 16 nucleotides align to TRBD2. V shed 6 bases and J 2 bases; nucleotides not matched to a gene: 7. CDR1 is WNHNN, CDR2 SYGVQD, per germline (reference sequence). CDR3 length equals 17 residues.

Details on this clone: The sample contains more than one DNA sequence encoding this CDR3. The J gene is TRBJ2-7, the V gene TRBV7-9; 12 positions agree with TRBD2. The CDR3 runs 13 residues. The V gene end was trimmed by 5 bases and the J gene end by 4 bases; junction bases not matched to a gene: 0. From germline, CDR1 is SEHNR and CDR2 FQNEAQ (reference sequence). In nucleotides, the CDR3 is TGTGCCAGCAGCGGGACTAGCGGGTACGAGCAGTACTTC. It encodes CASSGTSGYEQYF.

This clone appeared once. The J gene is TRBJ1-1, the V gene TRBV30; 9 bases are shared with TRBD1. V shed 4 bases, J shed 1 base, and the junction held 4 bases outside the gene matches. The CDR3 spans 14 residues. Germline loops: CDR1 GTSNPN, CDR2 SVGIG (reference sequence). CDR3 loop: CAWNRGQGNTEAFF. Here the CDR3 DNA reads TGTGCCTGGAACCGGGGACAGGGGAACACTGAAGCTTTCTTT.

The rearrangement joins TRBV13 to TRBJ2-2, with TRBD2 identical over 9 bases. The CDR3 has 16 amino acids. V was pared by 3 bases and J by 3 bases, with 5 bases of the junction left unmatched. CDR1 is PRHDT and CDR2 is FYEKMQ in the germline V gene (reference sequence). Here the CDR3 DNA reads TGTGCCAGCAGCTTTCGACTAGCGGAGGACACCGGGGAGCTGTTTTTT. Amino acid sequence: CASSFRLAEDTGELFF.